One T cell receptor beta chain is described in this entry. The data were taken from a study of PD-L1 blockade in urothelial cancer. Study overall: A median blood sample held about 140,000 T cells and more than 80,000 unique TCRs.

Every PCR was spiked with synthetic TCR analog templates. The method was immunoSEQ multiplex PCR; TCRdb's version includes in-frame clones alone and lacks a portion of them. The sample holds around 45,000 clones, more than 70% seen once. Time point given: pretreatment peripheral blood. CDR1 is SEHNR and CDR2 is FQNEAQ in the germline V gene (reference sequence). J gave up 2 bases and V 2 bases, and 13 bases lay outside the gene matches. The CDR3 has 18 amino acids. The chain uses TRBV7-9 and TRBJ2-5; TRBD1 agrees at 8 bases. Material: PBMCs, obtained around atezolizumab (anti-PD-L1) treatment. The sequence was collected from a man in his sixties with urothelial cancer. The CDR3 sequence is CASSLSRIKTGVQETQYF. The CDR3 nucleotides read TGTGCCAGCAGCTTATCGCGAATTAAGACAGGGGTACAAGAGACCCAGTACTTC.